This T cell receptor (beta chain) was recovered during a study of control samples from healthy donors and cancer patients (dated by TCRdb to 2020 to 2021). Concerning this clone: It lacks a known antigen. No base-level quality is on record; no much larger clone is a single base apart.

CDR1 and CDR2, looked up from the germline V gene, are MNHNS and SASEGT. The CDR3 measures 16 amino acids from cysteine to phenylalanine. Only the CDR3 part of the read is kept: 48 bases, read in frame from the first base. Germline trimming amounts to 2 bases on V and 3 bases on J, with 6 as the count of junction bases outside the gene matches. Preparation of the library involved the immunoSEQ multiplex PCR assay. TCRdb limited this immuneACCESS table to in-frame rearrangements with V and J called. A share of clones is missing; checked studies link under half to unresolved V genes, and the rest is unexplained. This sample lists about 140,000 clones; roughly 92% were detected once. The ten largest clones take up roughly 12% of the sample.

This TCR was sampled from a man aged 25-45 years in good health. The specimen sequenced was blood. The chain is assembled from TRBV6-1 and TRBJ2-1; 8 of the junction bases match TRBD2. The nucleotide sequence reads as follows: TGTGCCAGCAGTGAACTGGTAGCGGGGAACTACAATGAGCAGTTCTTC. It translates as CASSELVAGNYNEQFF.